This T cell receptor (beta chain) was identified in a study of shared clonotypes between healthy human individuals. Overall study results and limits: Sharing of clonotypes among donors was expected to vary with sequencing depth.

Only a few counts were recorded for this clone. Its antigen is undetermined. The CDR3 runs to 15 residues. Germline lookup yields CDR1 MGHRA and CDR2 YSYEKL. Trimming cost V 0 bases and J 8 bases, with 13 bases left between them. The repertoire was sequenced with immunoSEQ multiplex PCR; TCRdb's copy has only in-frame clones and lacks some. In the table there are some 1,100,000 clones, about 80% of which are singletons. Sequenced sample: memory CD4+ T cells from PBMCs. Subset described: CD45RA-negative fraction. The TCR sequence derives from a young man in good health. Some clones in this sample may be carry-over from other donors' samples. The genes are TRBV4-1 and TRBJ1-4; tentatively, D is TRBD1 (6 bases). The CDR3: CASSQDNGGREKLFF. CDR3 in DNA: TGCGCCAGCAGCCAAGATAATGGGGGCCGGGAAAAACTGTTTTTT.